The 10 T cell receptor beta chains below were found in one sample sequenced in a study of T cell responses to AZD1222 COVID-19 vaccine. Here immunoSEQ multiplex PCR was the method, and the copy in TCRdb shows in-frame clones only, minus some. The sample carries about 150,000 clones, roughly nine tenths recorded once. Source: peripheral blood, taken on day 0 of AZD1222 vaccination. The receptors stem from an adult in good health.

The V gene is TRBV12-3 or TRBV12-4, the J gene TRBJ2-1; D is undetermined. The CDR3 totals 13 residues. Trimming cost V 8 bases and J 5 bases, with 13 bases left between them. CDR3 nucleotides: TGTGCCAGCGGAGAGACCCTCGACAATGAGCAGTTCTTC. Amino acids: CASGETLDNEQFF.

The CDR3 here is CASSSLSRELFF. The CDR3 region has the DNA TGTGCCAGCAGCTCCTTAAGTCGGGAGCTGTTTTTT. The chain is built from TRBV4-2 and TRBJ2-2; D is unclear. Trimming took off 5 bases at V and 9 bases at J, with 10 bases between the two ends. Germline-derived CDR1 and CDR2 are LGHNA and YNFKEQ. This CDR3 is built from 12 residues.

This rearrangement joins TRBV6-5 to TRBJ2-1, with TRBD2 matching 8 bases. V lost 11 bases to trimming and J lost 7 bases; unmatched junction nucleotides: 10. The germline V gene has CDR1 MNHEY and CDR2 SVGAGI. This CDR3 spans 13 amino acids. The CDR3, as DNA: TGTGCCTCCCCCGGGGGGGCGGGGAATGAGCAGTTCTTC. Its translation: CASPGGAGNEQFF.

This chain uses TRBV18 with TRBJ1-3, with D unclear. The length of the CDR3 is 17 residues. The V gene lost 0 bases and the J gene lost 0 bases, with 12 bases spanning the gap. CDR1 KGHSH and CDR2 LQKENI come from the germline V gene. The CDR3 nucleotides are TGTGCCAGCTCACCACCGAGCCCCAGGAGCTCTGGAAACACCATATATTTT. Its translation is CASSPPSPRSSGNTIYF.

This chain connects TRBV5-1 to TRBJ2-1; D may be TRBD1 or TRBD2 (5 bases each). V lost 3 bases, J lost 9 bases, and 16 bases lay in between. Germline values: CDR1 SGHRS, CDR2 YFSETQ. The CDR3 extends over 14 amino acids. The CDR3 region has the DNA TGCGCCAGCAGCTCGGGATGGGTAAGGGGTGAGCAGTTCTTC. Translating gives CASSSGWVRGEQFF.

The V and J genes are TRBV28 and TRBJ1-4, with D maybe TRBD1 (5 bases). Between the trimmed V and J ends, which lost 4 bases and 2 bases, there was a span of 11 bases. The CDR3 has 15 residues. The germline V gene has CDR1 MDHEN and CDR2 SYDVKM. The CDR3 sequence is CASSSDILTNEKLFF. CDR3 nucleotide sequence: TGTGCCAGCAGTTCGGACATCCTTACTAATGAAAAACTGTTTTTT.

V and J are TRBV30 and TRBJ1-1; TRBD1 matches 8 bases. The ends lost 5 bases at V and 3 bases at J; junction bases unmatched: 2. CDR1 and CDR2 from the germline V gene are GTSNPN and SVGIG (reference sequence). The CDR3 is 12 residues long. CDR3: CAWGQGYTEAFF. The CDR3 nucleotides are TGTGCCTGGGGACAGGGTTACACTGAAGCTTTCTTT. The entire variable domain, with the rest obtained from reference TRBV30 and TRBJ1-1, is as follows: SQTIHQWPATLVQPVGSPLSLECTVEGTSNPNLYWYRQAAGRGLQLLFYSVGIGQISSEVPQNLSASRPQDRQFILSSKKLLLSDSGFYLCAWGQGYTEAFFGQGTRLTVV.

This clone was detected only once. The CDR3, as DNA: TGTGCCAGCAGCATTGGGACAGTGGAAAAAGAGACCCAGTACTTC. Translating gives CASSIGTVEKETQYF. This chain joins TRBV7-9 and TRBJ2-5; the match to TRBD1 covers 7 bases. CDR1 is SEHNR and CDR2 is FQNEAQ in the germline V gene (reference sequence). CDR3 length: 15 amino acids. V lost 5 bases to trimming and J lost 3 bases; unmatched junction nucleotides: 9.

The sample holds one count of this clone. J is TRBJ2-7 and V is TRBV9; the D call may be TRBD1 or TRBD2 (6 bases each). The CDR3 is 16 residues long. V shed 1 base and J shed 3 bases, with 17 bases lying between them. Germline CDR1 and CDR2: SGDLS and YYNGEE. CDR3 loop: CASSVTGATPLYEQYF. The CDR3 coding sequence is TGTGCCAGCAGCGTAACGGGGGCCACCCCCCTCTACGAGCAGTACTTC.

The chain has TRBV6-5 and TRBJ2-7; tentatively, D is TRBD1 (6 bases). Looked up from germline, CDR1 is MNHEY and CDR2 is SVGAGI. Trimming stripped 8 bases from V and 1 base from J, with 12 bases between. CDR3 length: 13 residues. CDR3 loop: CASGQGPSYEQYF. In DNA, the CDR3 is TGTGCCAGCGGGCAGGGGCCGTCCTACGAGCAGTACTTC.